This T cell receptor (beta chain) was observed in a study of T cells in Graves' hyperthyroidism and ophthalmopathy. Notes on the study in general: Most thyroid clonotypes expanded above 0.001 appeared in blood too.

Stable Graves' hyperthyroidism meant no ophthalmopathy progression within 18 months. Used for diagnoses were clinical symptoms, serum thyroxine and TRAb, thyroid ultrasound and orbital computed tomography. Note on this clonotype: The antigen is not known.

Using RNA transcripts as the source, TCR beta CDR3 regions were amplified. TCR CDR3 underwent first-round RT-PCR with the HTBI primer set. TCRdb re-analysed the multiplex PCR reads in MiXCR, keeping a single row per CDR3 protein. The sample includes approximately 610,000 distinct CDR3 sequences, approximately 15% seen only once; the top ten take 15% to 20%. CDR1 is KGHDR and CDR2 is SFDVKD in the germline V gene. J was trimmed by 1 base and V by 6 bases; bases with no gene match: 6. The CDR3 contains 16 residues. Sequenced: blood. This TCR derives from a woman between 18 and 29 years old with Graves' hyperthyroidism. The V call is TRBV24-1, the J call TRBJ2-2, with 8 bases that match TRBD1. CDR3 in amino acids: CATSQGGQGNTGELFF. CDR3 bases: TGTGCCACCAGTCAGGGAGGACAGGGGAACACCGGGGAGCTGTTTTTT.